Listed below are T cell receptor beta chains from one sample, sequenced in a study of T-cell reconstitution after alpha-beta-depleted transplantation in children. TCRdb called the PCR reads again in MiXCR, with one record for every CDR3 protein. The sample has 15,000 to 20,000 distinct CDR3 sequences, 4.5% to 6.5% seen once. The source material was PBMCs, sampled before TCRalphabeta/CD19-depleted stem cell transplant. These receptors were collected from a boy aged 5-17 years with acute lymphoblastic leukemia, due to receive a stem cell transplant. Each CDR3 is given with its conserved first and last residue. D genes are given only for firm matches. Clone size is given as once, few, many, or a class for an expanded clone.

>many|TRBJ2-1|TRBD2|TRBV20-1
CSAGGTTYNEQFF
TGCAGTGCTGGGGGGACTACCTACAATGAGCAGTTCTTC
>many|TRBJ2-7|-|TRBV18
CASSPSSGRPYEQYF
TGTGCCAGCTCTCCTTCGTCTGGCCGCCCCTACGAGCAGTACTTC
>many|TRBJ2-3|TRBD1|TRBV20-1
CSARQGDGTDTQYF
TGCAGTGCTCGACAGGGCGACGGGACAGATACGCAGTATTTT
>many|TRBJ1-5|-|TRBV19
CASSMRAERGNQPQHF
TGTGCCAGTAGTATGCGGGCCGAAAGGGGGAATCAGCCCCAGCATTTT
>medium-sized|TRBJ2-1|-|TRBV19
CASSTGTWIYNEQFF
TGTGCCAGTAGTACAGGTACATGGATCTACAATGAGCAGTTCTTC
>many|TRBJ2-7|-|TRBV6-5
CASSYSGREFHEQYF
TGTGCCAGCAGTTACTCGGGAAGGGAGTTCCACGAGCAGTACTTC
>many|TRBJ1-1|-|TRBV5-1
CASSATSSMPAFF
TGCGCCAGCAGCGCAACGTCCTCAATGCCAGCTTTCTTT
>many|TRBJ2-3|TRBD1|TRBV28
CASSLFGTGGTDTQYF
TGTGCCAGCAGTTTATTCGGGACAGGGGGCACAGATACGCAGTATTTT
>many|TRBJ2-7|TRBD2|TRBV14
CASSQAPLAGSHEQYF
TGTGCCAGCAGCCAAGCCCCCCTAGCGGGGAGTCACGAGCAGTACTTC